A selection of T cell receptor beta chains follows, all from one sample in a study of shared clonotypes between healthy human individuals. Clones were read by immunoSEQ multiplex PCR, and TCRdb kept only the in-frame ones, dropping some. The table records about 2 million clones, roughly 94% of them present only once. Sequenced: naive CD4+ T cells sorted from blood. Every receptor here comes from a man aged 18 to 29 in good health. Both conserved end residues are part of each CDR3. Each record gives: J gene, D gene, V gene, clone size, CDR3 protein, CDR3 DNA. A D gene is named only where the DNA matches it firmly. Clone size is shown for a subset of rows, as once, few, many or a class of expanded clone.

TRBJ2-7,TRBD2,TRBV6-1,-,CASRPHSGNYEQYF,TGTGCCAGCAGGCCCCATAGCGGGAACTACGAGCAGTACTTC
TRBJ2-1,TRBD2,TRBV6-6,-,CASSYSASGGYNEQFF,TGTGCCAGCAGTTACTCGGCTAGCGGGGGGTACAATGAGCAGTTCTTC
TRBJ1-4,TRBD1,TRBV19,-,CASSEQGAIGEKLFF,TGTGCCAGTAGTGAACAGGGGGCGATAGGGGAAAAACTGTTTTTT
TRBJ1-1,-,TRBV29-1,-,CSVLTDMNTEAFF,TGCAGCGTTCTGACAGACATGAACACTGAAGCTTTCTTT
TRBJ2-7,TRBD1,TRBV19,-,CASMRTGNSYEQYF,TGTGCCAGTATGAGGACAGGTAACTCCTACGAGCAGTACTTC
TRBJ1-2,-,TRBV6-5,-,CASSYETGSDGYGYTF,TGTGCCAGCAGTTATGAAACAGGGTCCGATGGCTATGGCTACACCTTC
TRBJ1-6,-,TRBV5-1,-,CASSLGPNSPLHF,TGCGCCAGCAGCTTGGGCCCCAATTCACCCCTCCACTTT
TRBJ2-5,TRBD2,TRBV11-3,-,CASSFSGRDGETQYF,TGTGCCAGCAGCTTTAGCGGGAGGGACGGAGAGACCCAGTACTTC
TRBJ2-7,-,TRBV4-1,-,CASSQLLGYEQYF,TGCGCCAGCAGCCAACTGTTGGGCTACGAGCAGTACTTC
TRBJ2-3,-,TRBV10-3,-,CAISAPSLSTDTQYF,TGTGCCATCAGTGCTCCTAGCCTTAGCACAGATACGCAGTATTTT
TRBJ2-1,TRBD2,TRBV2,-,CASTYFSGSFVNNEQFF,TGTGCTAGCACATATTTTAGCGGGAGTTTTGTGAACAATGAGCAGTTCTTC
TRBJ1-3,-,TRBV7-2,-,CASSPPGVSGNTIYF,TGTGCCAGCAGCCCTCCGGGGGTCTCTGGAAACACCATATATTTT
TRBJ2-4,-,TRBV12-5,-,CASGSFHGEEYF,TGTGCTAGTGGTTCATTTCATGGGGAGGAGTACTTC
TRBJ2-3,-,TRBV18,-,CASSPLTQNTDTQYF,TGTGCCAGCTCACCACTGACCCAAAACACAGATACGCAGTATTTT
TRBJ2-5,-,TRBV27,once,CASSLGLGLGTQYF,TGTGCCAGCAGTTTAGGTTTAGGTCTCGGGACCCAGTACTTC